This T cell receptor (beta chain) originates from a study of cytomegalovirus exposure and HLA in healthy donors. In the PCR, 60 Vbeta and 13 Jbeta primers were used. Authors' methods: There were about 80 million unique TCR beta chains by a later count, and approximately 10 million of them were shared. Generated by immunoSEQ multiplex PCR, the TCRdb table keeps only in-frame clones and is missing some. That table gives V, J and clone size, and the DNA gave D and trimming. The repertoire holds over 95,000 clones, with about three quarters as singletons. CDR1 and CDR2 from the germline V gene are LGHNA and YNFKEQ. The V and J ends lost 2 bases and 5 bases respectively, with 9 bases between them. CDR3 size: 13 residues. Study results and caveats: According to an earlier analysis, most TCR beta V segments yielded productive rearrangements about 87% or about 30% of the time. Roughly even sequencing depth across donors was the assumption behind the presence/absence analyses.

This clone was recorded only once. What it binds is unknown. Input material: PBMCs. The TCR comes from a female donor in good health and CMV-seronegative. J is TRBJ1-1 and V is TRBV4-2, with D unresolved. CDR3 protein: CASSQSGRTEAFF. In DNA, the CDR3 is TGTGCCAGCAGCCAAAGTGGGAGAACTGAAGCTTTCTTT.